This entry lists 24 T cell receptor beta chains sequenced from one sample in a study of Graves' ophthalmopathy and Graves' hyperthyroidism. TCR beta CDR3 regions were amplified from RNA transcripts. An opening RT-PCR round employed HTBI primers and preceded a second-round multiplex PCR. In TCRdb, the multiplex PCR reads were re-called with MiXCR into one record per CDR3 protein. The sample records hundreds of thousands of distinct CDR3 sequences, roughly 21% being singletons. Source material: peripheral blood. These TCRs come from a woman between 50 and 59 years old with Graves' ophthalmopathy.

This chain joins TRBV30 and TRBJ1-3, with D possibly matching TRBD1 (5 bases). Germline lookup yields CDR1 GTSNPN and CDR2 SVGIG (reference sequence). This CDR3 spans 14 amino acids. V dropped 1 base and J dropped 0 bases, with 7 bases sitting between them. The DNA of the CDR3 is TGTGCCTGGAGTGCAGGGTACTCTGGAAACACCATATATTTT. It specifies CAWSAGYSGNTIYF.

This clonotype was found many times. V is TRBV19 and J is TRBJ1-5; no firm D call. Per the germline V gene, CDR1 is LNHDA and CDR2 is SQIVND (reference sequence). This CDR3 comprises 16 residues. V gave up 7 bases and J gave up 4 bases, with 20 bases separating them. CDR3: CASTSLMAVRNQPQHF. The CDR3 coding sequence is TGTGCCAGTACCTCTCTCATGGCCGTTAGGAATCAGCCCCAGCATTTT.

This clonotype was picked up many times. The chain has TRBV5-5 and TRBJ1-6; D uncertain. Germline V lookup: CDR1 SGHKS, CDR2 YYEKEE (reference sequence). Deletions cut 2 bases from V and 8 bases from J, with 8 bases between. CDR3 size: 13 residues. The CDR3 DNA is TGTGCCAGCAGCTTTGCCGTGGATTCACCCCTCCACTTT. Protein: CASSFAVDSPLHF.

This clonotype has just a few counts. CDR3 coding DNA: TGCAGTGGGGAAGTAGGAGCCAAAAACATTCAGTACTTC. Protein sequence: CSGEVGAKNIQYF. This chain joins TRBV20-1 and TRBJ2-4, with D hard to call. The CDR3 spans 13 residues. Trimming stripped 7 bases from V and 0 bases from J, with 10 bases between. Germline CDR1 and CDR2: DFQATT and SNEGSKA (reference sequence).

This clonotype was seen at least ten times. V gene TRBV5-1 combines with J gene TRBJ1-2; D not certain. V gave up 3 bases and J gave up 5 bases, with 11 bases separating them. The CDR3 totals 13 residues. Per the germline V gene, CDR1 is SGHRS and CDR2 is YFSETQ. The CDR3 loop reads CASSSSDGYGYTF. DNA for the CDR3: TGCGCCAGCAGCTCCTCGGACGGGTATGGCTACACCTTC.

Comments on this clonotype: It may be a read error: a sequence one base away is much more abundant. The chain combines TRBV6-5 with TRBJ2-7; 8 bases are shared with TRBD1. The germline gives CDR1 MNHEY, CDR2 SVGAGI. J lost 9 bases, V lost 2 bases, and 9 bases had no gene match. The CDR3 has 14 amino acids. CDR3 residues: CASSYETGVRGQYF. The CDR3 DNA is TGTGCCAGCAGTTACGAGACAGGGGTACGCGGGCAGTACTTC.

This clonotype was detected ten times or more. The rearrangement uses TRBV20-1 and TRBJ2-7, with 13 bases matching TRBD2. CDR3 length: 15 residues. V shed 4 bases and J 6 bases; nucleotides not matched to a gene: 9. Germline CDR1 is DFQATT and CDR2 is SNEGSKA (reference sequence). In DNA form, the CDR3 reads TGCAGTGCTACCCCCCGGACTAGCGGGAGAAGCGAGCAGTACTTC. Its protein product is CSATPRTSGRSEQYF.

The chain employs TRBV9 and TRBJ2-7, with 8 bases matching TRBD1. The CDR3 consists of 15 residues. Per germline, CDR1 SGDLS and CDR2 YYNGEE. V lost 0 bases and J lost 2; bases outside the gene matches: 4. The CDR3 coding sequence is TGTGCCAGCAGCGTAGGGGGGACAGGTACCTACGAGCAGTACTTC. It encodes CASSVGGTGTYEQYF.

This clonotype was seen repeatedly, ten times or more. The V and J genes are TRBV7-9 and TRBJ1-3; D is unresolved. This CDR3 has 13 amino acids. Germline values: CDR1 SEHNR, CDR2 FQNEAQ (reference sequence). V was shortened by 4 bases and J by 4 bases, with 8 bases between the two germline ends. The CDR3 DNA is TGTGCCAGCAGCTCCCCCATAGGAAACACCATATATTTT. Amino acids: CASSSPIGNTIYF.

This clonotype came up many times. The V call is TRBV6-1, the J call TRBJ2-5, with 7 bases aligning to TRBD2. Germline lookup yields CDR1 MNHNS and CDR2 SASEGT. This CDR3 has 15 residues. V shed 5 bases, J shed 5 bases, and the junction held 11 bases outside the gene matches. In DNA, the CDR3 is TGTGCCAGCAGTCCTAAAAAAGCGGGATGGGAGACCCAGTACTTC. Its translation: CASSPKKAGWETQYF.

This clonotype was observed a single time. The V call is TRBV7-9, the J call TRBJ1-2; D gene uncertain. CDR3 size: 13 residues. Germline V gene data show CDR1 as SEHNR and CDR2 as FQNEAQ (reference sequence). V was shortened by 4 bases and J by 7 bases, with 13 bases between the two germline ends. The CDR3 DNA reads as TGTGCCAGCAGCTCACCAGAGGGTCGTGGCTACACCTTC. This translates into CASSSPEGRGYTF.

There are many counts of this clonotype. The chain links TRBV4-2 to TRBJ2-7, with TRBD2 identical over 9 bases. Germline-derived CDR1 and CDR2 are LGHNA and YNFKEQ. CDR3 length: 15 residues. Trimming took 1 base from V and 6 from J; bases not matched to a gene: 7. CDR3 region: CASSQAGTSSSEQYF. The CDR3 nucleotides read TGTGCCAGCAGCCAAGCCGGGACTAGCTCCAGCGAGCAGTACTTC.

This clonotype came up once. This chain connects TRBV20-1 to TRBJ1-6; the D is unclear. The CDR3 totals 14 residues. Germline CDR1 is DFQATT and CDR2 is SNEGSKA (reference sequence). The V gene lost 3 bases and the J gene lost 8 bases, with 14 bases spanning the gap. The CDR3 loop is CSASPKILDSPLHF. The CDR3 region has the DNA TGCAGTGCTAGTCCCAAAATTTTAGATTCACCCCTCCACTTT.

The sample holds many counts of this clonotype. The rearrangement links TRBV27 to TRBJ2-7, with 11 bases fitting TRBD1. Germline V lookup: CDR1 MNHEY, CDR2 SMNVEV (reference sequence). V trimming: 5 bases; J trimming: 3 bases; junction bases outside the gene matches: 6. This CDR3 has 15 residues. The CDR3 protein is CASSLGTGGVYEQYF. The CDR3 region has the DNA TGTGCCAGCAGTCTTGGGACAGGGGGGGTCTACGAGCAGTACTTC.

This clonotype was seen at least ten times. The chain is built from TRBV19 and TRBJ2-7, with 9 positions matching TRBD2. CDR1 is LNHDA and CDR2 is SQIVND in the germline V gene (reference sequence). There are 16 residues in the CDR3. V was pared by 5 bases and J by 2 bases, with 10 bases of the junction left unmatched. The CDR3 DNA reads as TGTGCCAGTAGTGCCTGGGGGGCTAGCGGGACCTACGAGCAGTACTTC. Translating gives CASSAWGASGTYEQYF.

This clonotype was picked up many times. The chain carries TRBV29-1 and TRBJ2-7; 10 bases line up with TRBD1. With V trimmed by 6 bases and J by 5 bases, 7 bases remained unmatched. Germline CDR1 and CDR2: SQVTM and ANQGSEA. The CDR3 contains 13 residues. The CDR3 nucleotides are TGCAGCGTCGCCCGGGACAGGGGCCACGAGCAGTACTTC. Translating it yields CSVARDRGHEQYF.

The rearrangement uses TRBV27 and TRBJ1-1; D is uncertain. The CDR3 contains 14 residues. The V end was cut by 0 bases, the J end by 7 bases, with 12 bases between. Germline V gives CDR1 MNHEY, CDR2 SMNVEV (reference sequence). CDR3 coding DNA: TGTGCCAGCAGTTTATCGAGGCAGCTAGATGAAGCTTTCTTT. Translation gives CASSLSRQLDEAFF.

This clonotype was counted many times. V is TRBV29-1 and J is TRBJ1-2, with D perhaps TRBD1 (6 bases). V lost 7 bases and J 0 bases, leaving 15 bases between the germline ends. CDR1 and CDR2 (germline): SQVTM, ANQGSEA. CDR3 length equals 14 residues. The CDR3 loop is CSATGTFANYGYTF. The DNA for the CDR3 is TGCAGCGCCACCGGGACATTCGCTAACTATGGCTACACCTTC.

This clonotype was seen many times. The chain couples TRBV18 to TRBJ1-3, with D hard to call. The germline V gene has CDR1 KGHSH and CDR2 LQKENI. The V end lost 5 bases, the J end lost 3 bases, and 8 bases lay between the germline ends. The CDR3 extends over 13 amino acids. This chain's CDR3 is CASSYNLGNTIYF. As DNA, the CDR3 is TGTGCCAGCTCATACAATCTTGGAAACACCATATATTTT.

V and J are TRBV2 and TRBJ1-2, with D maybe TRBD1 (5 bases). Trimming shortened V by 8 bases and J by 4 bases, and 23 bases separated the two germline ends. The CDR3 is made up of 16 amino acids. Per the germline V gene, CDR1 is SNHLY and CDR2 is FYNNEI. The CDR3 sequence: CASVGGGAGGGYGYTF. The CDR3, as DNA: TGTGCCAGCGTAGGAGGAGGGGCTGGGGGTGGCTATGGCTACACCTTC.

The sample holds many counts of this clonotype. The rearrangement links TRBV20-1 to TRBJ1-5; maybe TRBD1 (5 bases). CDR1 is DFQATT, CDR2 SNEGSKA, per germline (reference sequence). V was pared by 0 bases and J by 6 bases, with 12 bases between. This CDR3 has 14 residues. CDR3 DNA sequence: TGCAGTGCTAGAGATGAGGGGAAGGGTCAGCCCCAGCATTTT. Its translation is CSARDEGKGQPQHF.

This clonotype has a count of ten or more. CDR3 in amino acids: CASSLSAFIQYF. DNA for the CDR3: TGTGCCAGCAGCTTATCGGCATTTATCCAGTACTTC. The V call is TRBV7-8, the J call TRBJ2-5, with D uncertain. The germline CDR1 and CDR2 sequences are SGHVS and FQNEAQ. The ends were cut back, 2 bases at V and 10 bases at J, with 11 bases in the middle. CDR3 length equals 12 residues.

This clonotype was counted many times. The J gene is TRBJ2-7, the V gene TRBV9; 9 nucleotides agree with TRBD2. The CDR3 extends over 15 amino acids. With 0 bases clipped from V and 2 bases from J, the junction kept 3 bases outside the gene matches. Germline values: CDR1 SGDLS, CDR2 YYNGEE. CDR3 protein: CASSVGLAGTYEQYF. In DNA, the CDR3 is TGTGCCAGCAGCGTAGGTCTAGCGGGGACCTACGAGCAGTACTTC.

V is TRBV20-1 and J is TRBJ2-7; D ambiguous. The CDR3 runs 12 residues. From germline, CDR1 is DFQATT and CDR2 SNEGSKA (reference sequence). The CDR3 sequence is CTTLGVAYEQYF. DNA of the CDR3: TGCACCACCCTCGGAGTGGCCTACGAGCAGTACTTC.